Following are 25 T cell receptor beta chains from one sample sequenced in a study of cytomegalovirus exposure and HLA in healthy donors. Both 60 Vbeta primers and 13 Jbeta primers went into the PCR. The data were produced by immunoSEQ multiplex PCR, yet TCRdb's version contains in-frame clones alone and is incomplete. The data show about 140,000 clones, roughly 81% seen once. The sample consisted of PBMCs. The receptors shown here come from a female donor in good health and CMV-seronegative.

The gene calls are TRBV5-1 and TRBJ1-1; possible D gene TRBD1, 5 bases. The CDR3 consists of 14 residues. Trimming took 7 bases from V and 0 from J, leaving 13 bases between them. CDR1 and CDR2 (germline): SGHRS, YFSETQ. CDR3 loop: CASSLGDLNTEAFF. CDR3 nucleotide sequence: TGCGCCAGCTCGTTAGGGGACTTGAACACTGAAGCTTTCTTT.

The CDR3 nucleotides read TGTGCCAGCAGTTTATCGTCAGGGGTTGAGTTAGCTTTCTTT. Its translation is CASSLSSGVELAFF. The J gene is TRBJ1-1, the V gene TRBV27, with a tentative D call TRBD1 (6 bases). This CDR3 comprises 14 residues. The germline V and J ends were trimmed by 0 bases and 10 bases, with 15 bases remaining between them. Germline loops: CDR1 MNHEY, CDR2 SMNVEV (reference sequence).

There are a few counts of this clone. The CDR3 nucleotides are TGTGCCAGCAGCTTTTTAGATGCTGAACTGTTTTTT. This gives the protein CASSFLDAELFF. The chain couples TRBV7-9 to TRBJ1-4; no clear D gene. Trimming pared 3 bases from V and 12 bases from J, leaving 11 bases between. Germline V lookup: CDR1 SEHNR, CDR2 FQNEAQ (reference sequence). CDR3 length: 12 amino acids.

This clone showed up just a few times. This chain joins TRBV21-1 and TRBJ2-3; TRBD2 was called by the table and not checked on the DNA. TRBV21-1 has pseudogene status. The CDR3 contains 12 residues. The CDR3 here is CASAGDGRVQYF. CDR3 coding DNA: TGTGCCAGCGCGGGTGACGGGAGGGTGCAGTATTTT.

This clone was observed a single time. This rearrangement joins TRBV6-1 to TRBJ2-4; 10 bases map to TRBD1. CDR1 and CDR2 (germline): MNHNS, SASEGT. V gave up 4 bases and J gave up 2 bases; unmatched junction bases: 8. CDR3 length: 17 residues. The chain's CDR3 is CASSAATGGPPKNIQYF. The CDR3 coding sequence is TGTGCCAGCAGTGCAGCGACAGGGGGCCCACCCAAAAACATTCAGTACTTC.

The J gene is TRBJ2-3, the V gene TRBV6-5, with 10 positions matching TRBD1. The CDR3 length is 15 residues. Germline CDR1 reads MNHEY; CDR2 reads SVGAGI. V was clipped by 5 bases and J by 5 bases; unmatched bases: 7. Here the CDR3 DNA reads TGTGCCAGCAGTCAACCGGGACAGGGGCAAGATACGCAGTATTTT. Amino acids: CASSQPGQGQDTQYF.

The chain has TRBV10-3 and TRBJ1-1; a weak D match, TRBD1 (5 bases). CDR1 ENHRY and CDR2 SYGVKD come from the germline V gene. The CDR3 length is 12 residues. In DNA form, the CDR3 reads TGTGCTGGCGGGGGGGGGAACACTGAAGCTTTCTTT. Its translation is CAGGGGNTEAFF.

The V call is TRBV5-1, the J call TRBJ1-2, with 8 bases lining up with TRBD1. The J segment lost 3 bases and the V segment lost 6 bases, leaving 4 bases of the junction unmatched. Germline CDR1 reads SGHRS; CDR2 reads YFSETQ. There are 13 residues in the CDR3. The CDR3 region is CASTQDRDYGYTF. The CDR3 DNA is TGCGCCAGCACCCAGGACAGGGACTATGGCTACACCTTC.

This CDR3 reads CASSLGALAGVRYEQYF. The DNA of the CDR3 is TGTGCCAGCAGCTTAGGGGCTCTAGCGGGAGTACGATACGAGCAGTACTTC. The rearrangement uses TRBV11-3 and TRBJ2-7; 10 bases fit TRBD2. Trimming cost V 1 base and J 4 bases; bases outside gene matches: 10. CDR1 and CDR2 from the germline V gene are SGHNT and YENEEA. The CDR3 is made up of 17 amino acids.

The chain links TRBV29-1 to TRBJ1-1; D is possibly TRBD1 (5 bases). This CDR3 region has 13 residues. Germline assignment: CDR1 SQVTM and CDR2 ANQGSEA. Trimming took off 7 bases at V and 5 bases at J, with 17 bases between the two ends. The CDR3 coding sequence is TGCAGCGCCGAGGCGGGGGGAGGGACTGAAGCTTTCTTT. It is translated as CSAEAGGGTEAFF.

Note on this clone: The junction departs from the called germline gene at one end, perhaps through a read error. The chain couples TRBV7-9 to TRBJ2-7, with 9 bases lining up with TRBD2. Looked up from germline, CDR1 is SEHNR and CDR2 is FQNEAQ (reference sequence). The CDR3 contains 17 residues. The CDR3 bases are TGTTCCAGCAGCTTAGTTGTCGGTAGCGGGAGTGCCTACGAGCAGTACTTC. Its protein product is CSSSLVVGSGSAYEQYF.

This clone has just one count. The same CDR3 arises from other DNA sequences in this sample as well. The rearrangement joins TRBV18 to TRBJ1-2, with 7 bases aligning to TRBD1. Germline V gives CDR1 KGHSH, CDR2 LQKENI. With V trimmed by 0 bases and J by 0 bases, 10 bases remained unmatched. This CDR3 contains 18 residues. CDR3 DNA sequence: TGTGCCAGCTCACCACCGGGACAGCTAACAACGGCTAACTATGGCTACACCTTC. It translates to CASSPPGQLTTANYGYTF.

The rearrangement joins TRBV6-6 to TRBJ2-5, with D perhaps TRBD1 (6 bases). Matching the DNA end better, TRBJ2-7 makes the J call doubtful. The CDR3 totals 14 residues. The germline gives CDR1 MNHNY, CDR2 SVGAGI (reference sequence). The CDR3 region is CASNHRAQMPEQYF. The CDR3 DNA reads as TGTGCCAGCAACCACAGGGCCCAGATGCCCGAGCAGTACTTC.

Only one count was recorded for this clone. The chain has TRBV4-1 and TRBJ2-7; the D gene is possibly TRBD2 (6 bases). V lost 11 bases, J lost 6 bases, and 23 bases lay in between. CDR1 and CDR2 from the germline V gene are MGHRA and YSYEKL. This CDR3 region has 14 residues. DNA for the CDR3: TGCGCCTCAAAGCGTGCAGTCGGGGGAGGCGAGCAGTACTTC. Amino acids: CASKRAVGGGEQYF.

The chain carries TRBV5-1 and TRBJ2-3, with 14 bases fitting TRBD2. J was trimmed by 1 base and V by 7 bases; bases with no gene match: 5. Per germline, CDR1 SGHRS and CDR2 YFSETQ. CDR3 length: 16 residues. The CDR3 reads CASGLAGGGGTDTQYF. CDR3 bases: TGCGCCAGCGGACTAGCGGGGGGTGGTGGCACAGATACGCAGTATTTT.

The chain joins TRBV29-1 to TRBJ2-5; 8 bases map to TRBD1. Germline assignment: CDR1 SQVTM and CDR2 ANQGSEA. With V trimmed by 4 bases and J by 5 bases, 18 bases remained unmatched. CDR3 length: 17 residues. CDR3 DNA sequence: TGCAGCGTTGTTGGGGTATCAGGGGGCTATTCTAGGGAGACCCAGTACTTC. Amino acids: CSVVGVSGGYSRETQYF.

This chain links TRBV27 with TRBJ1-5, with D possibly TRBD1 on 5 matching bases. Deletions cut 3 bases from V and 4 bases from J, with 16 bases between. Germline V gives CDR1 MNHEY, CDR2 SMNVEV (reference sequence). The CDR3 is made up of 16 amino acids. DNA of the CDR3: TGTGCCAGCAGTTTTGGGTCCCTACAGGAGAATCAGCCCCAGCATTTT. Its translation: CASSFGSLQENQPQHF.

The chain is built from TRBV6-5 and TRBJ1-2; 8 bases are a match to TRBD1. Germline CDR1 is MNHEY and CDR2 is SVGAGI. The CDR3 covers 14 residues. Losses at the gene ends were 5 bases for V and 6 bases for J; bases not matched to a gene: 8. CDR3 loop: CASSTPRDRHGYTF. CDR3 bases: TGTGCCAGCAGTACCCCCCGGGACAGGCATGGCTACACCTTC.

The J gene is TRBJ2-7, the V gene TRBV5-1; D is undetermined. Trimming took off 5 bases at V and 3 bases at J, with 15 bases between the two ends. This CDR3 has 14 amino acids. The germline CDR1 and CDR2 sequences are SGHRS and YFSETQ. The CDR3 spells CASSVAAVGYEQYF. The CDR3 nucleotides are TGCGCCAGCAGTGTTGCCGCGGTTGGCTACGAGCAGTACTTC.

The V call is TRBV27, the J call TRBJ2-3; D possibly corresponds to TRBD2 (7 bases). The CDR3 is 15 residues long. CDR1 and CDR2 from the germline V gene are MNHEY and SMNVEV (reference sequence). V lost 2 bases and J 4 bases, leaving 13 bases between the germline ends. The chain's CDR3 is CASSLAGAQPDTQYF. The CDR3 nucleotides are TGTGCCAGCAGTTTAGCGGGGGCCCAGCCAGATACGCAGTATTTT.

The V and J genes are TRBV9 and TRBJ2-1, with 9 bases that match TRBD1. Germline V gene data show CDR1 as SGDLS and CDR2 as YYNGEE. This CDR3 contains 15 residues. Germline trimming cut 0 bases from V and 6 bases from J; bases unmatched to any gene: 4. As DNA, the CDR3 is TGTGCCAGCAGCGTAGGGACAGGGGTGATCAATGAGCAGTTCTTC. Translated: CASSVGTGVINEQFF. Drawing the rest from reference TRBV9 and TRBJ2-1, the complete variable domain is DSGVTQTPKHLITATGQRVTLRCSPRSGDLSVYWYQQSLDQGLQFLIQYYNGEERAKGNILERFSAQQFPDLHSELNLSSLELGDSALYFCASSVGTGVINEQFFGPGTRLTVL.

The J gene is TRBJ2-7, the V gene TRBV7-9, with TRBD2 matching 9 bases. Germline V gives CDR1 SEHNR, CDR2 FQNEAQ (reference sequence). V shed 5 bases, J shed 7 bases, and the junction held 21 bases outside the gene matches. The CDR3 sequence is 18 residues long. This CDR3 reads CASSPTTGRREGVSEQYF. DNA of the CDR3: TGTGCCAGCAGCCCGACCACCGGGCGGCGGGAGGGGGTTAGTGAGCAGTACTTC.

The chain recombines TRBV2 with TRBJ1-5; D is undetermined. There are 14 residues in the CDR3. The V gene lost 4 bases and the J gene lost 2 bases, with 9 bases spanning the gap. The germline gives CDR1 SNHLY, CDR2 FYNNEI. DNA of the CDR3: TGTGCCAGCAGTGGAGAGGGTCGCAATCAGCCCCAGCATTTT. It translates to CASSGEGRNQPQHF.

The chain couples TRBV5-1 to TRBJ2-1; 7 positions match TRBD1. In germline, CDR1 is SGHRS, CDR2 YFSETQ. This CDR3 region has 14 residues. The trim removed 4 bases at V and 5 bases at J, leaving 6 bases unmatched. CDR3 in DNA: TGCGCCAGCAGCCTAAACAGGGGAAACAATGAGCAGTTCTTC. The encoded protein is CASSLNRGNNEQFF.

This clone was counted a few times. This chain connects TRBV6-5 to TRBJ2-7; D is possibly TRBD2 (6 bases). CDR1 and CDR2 (germline): MNHEY, SVGAGI. Deletions cut 7 bases from V and 0 bases from J, with 16 bases between. The CDR3 extends over 15 amino acids. CDR3 sequence reads: CASTAAAGLSYEQYF. CDR3 nucleotide sequence: TGTGCCAGCACCGCAGCCGCGGGGCTCTCCTACGAGCAGTACTTC.